The 4 T cell receptor beta chains in this list originate from one sample, sequenced in a study of T cell repertoires in cytomegalovirus infection. TCRdb processed the reads anew with MiXCR; each CDR3 protein has one entry. The sample yields a few hundred thousand distinct CDR3 sequences, under 20% seen once. Source material: PBMCs. These receptors were taken from a human donor in good health (CMV status not recorded). Some clones in this sample may be carry-over from other donors' samples.

This clonotype was seen ten or more times. This chain uses TRBV4-1 with TRBJ1-4; 7 bases are a match to TRBD1. The CDR3 totals 15 residues. The J segment lost 7 bases and the V segment lost 0 bases, leaving 5 bases of the junction unmatched. Germline V gene sequence: CDR1 MGHRA, CDR2 YSYEKL. The CDR3 DNA reads as TGCGCCAGCAGCCAAGATAACAGGGGAACTGAAAAACTGTTTTTT. Translation gives CASSQDNRGTEKLFF.

This clonotype was found a few times. The chain links TRBV4-3 to TRBJ2-1; D unresolved. Germline loops: CDR1 LGHNA, CDR2 YSLEER. V was cut by 0 bases and J by 0 bases, with 12 bases left in between. The CDR3 loop spans 17 amino acids. CDR3 in DNA: TGCGCCAGCAGCCAAGATTTTGGGGATTTCTCCTACAATGAGCAGTTCTTC. Its translation is CASSQDFGDFSYNEQFF.

There are a few counts of this clonotype. V and J are TRBV7-9 and TRBJ1-2; 7 nucleotides match TRBD1. This CDR3 spans 14 amino acids. Losses at the gene ends were 2 bases for V and 8 bases for J; bases not matched to a gene: 8. Germline CDR1 reads SEHNR; CDR2 reads FQNEAQ (reference sequence). The CDR3 loop is CASSLSTGDQGYTF. CDR3 DNA sequence: TGTGCCAGCAGCTTATCCACAGGGGATCAAGGCTACACCTTC.

J is TRBJ2-1 and V is TRBV6-6; 9 bases agree with TRBD1. Germline V gene data show CDR1 as MNHNY and CDR2 as SVGAGI (reference sequence). This CDR3 has 14 amino acids. J gave up 6 bases and V 5 bases, and 5 bases lay outside the gene matches. In nucleotides, the CDR3 is TGTGCCAGCAGTACCGGGACAGGGCCCAATGAGCAGTTCTTC. Protein: CASSTGTGPNEQFF.